Shown below are 12 T cell receptor beta chains from a single sample sequenced in a study of blood T cell repertoires in COVID-19. The repertoire was sequenced with immunoSEQ multiplex PCR; TCRdb's copy has only in-frame clones and lacks some. The sample has about 50,000 clones; about 85% are singletons. Sequenced material: peripheral blood. These receptors were collected from a man aged 55 to 69 with acute or convalescent COVID-19.

This clone was detected a few times. The V and J genes are TRBV5-5 and TRBJ2-7; D is possibly TRBD2 (6 bases). Germline lookup yields CDR1 SGHKS and CDR2 YYEKEE (reference sequence). Between the trimmed V and J ends, which lost 0 bases and 9 bases, there was a span of 19 bases. The CDR3 has 15 residues. The CDR3 nucleotides read TGTGCCAGCAGCTTGGGGACCGGGACTGGATCGAGGCAGTACTTC. Protein: CASSLGTGTGSRQYF.

This chain links TRBV10-3 with TRBJ2-3; D ambiguous. CDR3 length equals 13 residues. Germline V gene data show CDR1 as ENHRY and CDR2 as SYGVKD. V shed 0 bases and J shed 5 bases, with 6 bases lying between them. For the CDR3, the DNA is TGTGCCATCAGTGAGTCCCAGCGAGATACGCAGTATTTT. This sequence encodes CAISESQRDTQYF.

V gene TRBV2 combines with J gene TRBJ1-4; 9 bases agree with TRBD1. V gave up 2 bases and J gave up 13 bases; unmatched junction bases: 11. CDR3 length equals 15 residues. The germline gives CDR1 SNHLY, CDR2 FYNNEI. The CDR3 coding sequence is TGTGCCAGCAGTGAAAGGACAGGGGATGCTTCGGCACTGTTTTTT. Its translation is CASSERTGDASALFF.

A few counts support this clone. An end of the junction differs from the germline gene, which may be a read error. This rearrangement joins TRBV10-3 to TRBJ1-5, with TRBD1 as a possible D gene (5 bases). Per germline, CDR1 ENHRY and CDR2 SYGVKD. This CDR3 has 13 amino acids. CDR3 sequence (DNA): TGTGCCATCAGTGAGTCGGGGCAGGCCCTGTTGGCTTTT. Amino acids: CAISESGQALLAF.

V and J are TRBV28 and TRBJ2-1; tentative D call: TRBD2 (6 bases). Germline V lookup: CDR1 MDHEN, CDR2 SYDVKM. Trimming took off 6 bases at V and 10 bases at J, with 22 bases between the two ends. The CDR3 has 15 amino acids. CDR3: CASRQPGGNFREQFF. CDR3 bases: TGTGCCAGCAGACAACCTGGGGGGAACTTTCGGGAGCAGTTCTTC.

The chain links TRBV16 to TRBJ1-1; weak D call: TRBD1 (5 bases). CDR3 length: 16 amino acids. From germline, CDR1 is KGHSY and CDR2 FQNENV. Between the trimmed V and J ends, which lost 4 bases and 5 bases, there was a span of 20 bases. DNA of the CDR3: TGTGCCAGCAGCCCCCAAAGGGCGGGGACTAAGACTGAAGCTTTCTTT. Its translation: CASSPQRAGTKTEAFF.

V and J are TRBV2 and TRBJ2-1; TRBD2 matches at 9 bases. Per germline, CDR1 SNHLY and CDR2 FYNNEI. The CDR3 is 16 amino acids. V trimming: 3 bases; J trimming: 6 bases; junction bases outside the gene matches: 9. The CDR3 DNA follows: TGTGCCAGCAGTGATTTGGTGCTAGCGGGAACCAATGAGCAGTTCTTC. It codes for CASSDLVLAGTNEQFF.

The V call is TRBV4-2, the J call TRBJ2-3; the D gene is possibly TRBD2 (6 bases). V lost 1 base to trimming and J lost 3 bases, with 8 bases between them. This CDR3 has 14 residues. Germline CDR1 LGHNA, CDR2 YNFKEQ. DNA for the CDR3: TGTGCCAGCAGCCAAGTGCGGGAAACAGATACGCAGTATTTT. Its protein product is CASSQVRETDTQYF.

This clone was detected only a few times. The chain joins TRBV28 to TRBJ2-2; 7 bases fit TRBD1. The V gene end was trimmed by 2 bases and the J gene end by 5 bases; junction bases not matched to a gene: 8. This CDR3 is 16 amino acids long. Germline V gene lookup returns CDR1 MDHEN and CDR2 SYDVKM. The CDR3 DNA follows: TGTGCCAGCAGTTTACAAAGACAGGGTAGAACCGGGGAGCTGTTTTTT. Amino acids: CASSLQRQGRTGELFF.

V usage is TRBV7-8 and J usage is TRBJ2-5, with 8 bases lining up with TRBD1. Germline assignment: CDR1 SGHVS and CDR2 FQNEAQ. CDR3 length equals 17 residues. The V and J ends lost 1 base and 1 base, in that order; junction bases with no gene match: 8. CDR3 nucleotides: TGTGCCAGCAGCTTAGGATCCGGGACAGGCTTCCAAGAGACCCAGTACTTC. Translating gives CASSLGSGTGFQETQYF.

This clone was found once. The rearrangement uses TRBV3-1 (or the pseudogene TRBV3-2) and TRBJ2-4; 7 positions match TRBD1. The CDR3 has 19 residues. V shed 6 bases, J shed 0 bases, and the junction held 17 bases outside the gene matches. Germline lookup yields CDR1 LGHDT and CDR2 YNNKEL (reference sequence). CDR3: CASSSRQGRTRLAKNIQYF. As DNA, the CDR3 is TGTGCCAGCAGTTCCAGACAGGGCCGGACCCGACTAGCCAAAAACATTCAGTACTTC.

This chain uses TRBV28 with TRBJ1-2; D unclear. The germline V gene encodes CDR1 MDHEN and CDR2 SYDVKM. The germline V and J ends were trimmed by 7 bases and 5 bases, with 14 bases remaining between them. There are 13 residues in the CDR3. The CDR3 coding sequence is TGTGCCAGCACCCTTGGTGGCCATTATGGCTACACCTTC. Translating it yields CASTLGGHYGYTF.